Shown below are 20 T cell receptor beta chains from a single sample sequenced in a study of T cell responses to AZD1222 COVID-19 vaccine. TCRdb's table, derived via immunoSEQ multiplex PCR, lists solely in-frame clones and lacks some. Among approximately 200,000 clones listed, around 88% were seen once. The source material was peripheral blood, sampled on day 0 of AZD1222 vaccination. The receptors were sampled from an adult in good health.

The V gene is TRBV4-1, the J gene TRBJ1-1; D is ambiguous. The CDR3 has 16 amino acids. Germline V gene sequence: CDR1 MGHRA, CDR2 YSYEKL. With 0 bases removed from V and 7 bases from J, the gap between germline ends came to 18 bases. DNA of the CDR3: TGCGCCAGCAGCCAAGACGACATGAGGGCCTCTCGTGAAGCTTTCTTT. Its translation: CASSQDDMRASREAFF.

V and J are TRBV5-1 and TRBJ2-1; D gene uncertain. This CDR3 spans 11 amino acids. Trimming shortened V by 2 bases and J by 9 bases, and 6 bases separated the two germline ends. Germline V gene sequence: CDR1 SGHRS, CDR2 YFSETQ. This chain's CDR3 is CASSFQFEQFF. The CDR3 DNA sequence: TGCGCCAGCAGCTTTCAGTTTGAGCAGTTCTTC.

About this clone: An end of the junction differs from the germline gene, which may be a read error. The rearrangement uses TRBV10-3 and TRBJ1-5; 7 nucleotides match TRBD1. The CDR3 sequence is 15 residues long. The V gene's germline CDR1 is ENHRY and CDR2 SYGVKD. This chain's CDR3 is CASSSGTARNQPQHF. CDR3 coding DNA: TGTGCCAGCAGTTCCGGGACAGCCCGCAATCAGCCCCAGCATTTT.

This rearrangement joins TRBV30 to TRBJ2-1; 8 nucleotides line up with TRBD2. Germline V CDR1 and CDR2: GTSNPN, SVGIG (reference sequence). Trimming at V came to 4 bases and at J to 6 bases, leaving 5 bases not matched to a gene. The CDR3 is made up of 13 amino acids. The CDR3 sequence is CAWTGGASNEQFF. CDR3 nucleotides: TGTGCCTGGACCGGGGGGGCCTCCAATGAGCAGTTCTTC.

In DNA form, the CDR3 reads TGTGCCAGCACCCCCGAGTCACAGGGGAACACTGAAGCTTTCTTT. Amino acid sequence: CASTPESQGNTEAFF. The V call is TRBV5-4, the J call TRBJ1-1; D possibly corresponds to TRBD1 (6 bases). Germline V gene data show CDR1 as SGHNT and CDR2 as YYREEE (reference sequence). CDR3 length: 15 residues. V dropped 6 bases and J dropped 1 base, with 16 bases sitting between them.

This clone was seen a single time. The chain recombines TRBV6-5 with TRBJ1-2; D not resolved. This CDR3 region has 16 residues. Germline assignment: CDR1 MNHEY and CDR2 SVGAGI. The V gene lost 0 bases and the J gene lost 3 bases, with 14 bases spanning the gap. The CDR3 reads CASSYSISQVHYGYTF. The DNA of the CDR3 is TGTGCCAGCAGTTACTCGATCTCCCAGGTTCACTATGGCTACACCTTC.

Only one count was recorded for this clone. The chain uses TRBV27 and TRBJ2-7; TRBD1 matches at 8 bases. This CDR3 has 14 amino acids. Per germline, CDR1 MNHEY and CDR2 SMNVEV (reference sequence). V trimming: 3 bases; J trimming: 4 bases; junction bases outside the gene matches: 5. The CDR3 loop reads CASSFQGAQYEQYF. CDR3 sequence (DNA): TGTGCCAGCAGTTTCCAGGGGGCGCAGTACGAGCAGTACTTC.

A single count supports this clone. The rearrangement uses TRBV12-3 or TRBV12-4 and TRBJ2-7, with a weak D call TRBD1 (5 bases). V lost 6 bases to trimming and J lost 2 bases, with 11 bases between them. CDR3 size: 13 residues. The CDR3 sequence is CASRDKGPYEQYF. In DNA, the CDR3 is TGTGCCAGCAGAGACAAGGGGCCCTACGAGCAGTACTTC.

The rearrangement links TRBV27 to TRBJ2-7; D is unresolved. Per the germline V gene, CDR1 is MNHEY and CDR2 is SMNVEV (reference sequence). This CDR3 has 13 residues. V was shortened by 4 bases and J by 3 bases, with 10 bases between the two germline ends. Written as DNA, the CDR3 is TGTGCCAGCAGTTCTCATTCGGGCTACGAGCAGTACTTC. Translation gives CASSSHSGYEQYF.

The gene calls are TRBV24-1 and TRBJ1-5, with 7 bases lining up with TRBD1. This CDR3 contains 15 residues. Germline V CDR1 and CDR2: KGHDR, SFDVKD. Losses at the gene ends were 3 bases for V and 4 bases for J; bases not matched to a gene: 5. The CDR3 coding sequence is TGTGCCACCAGTGATAGGGACAGCGAAAATCAGCCCCAGCATTTT. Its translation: CATSDRDSENQPQHF.

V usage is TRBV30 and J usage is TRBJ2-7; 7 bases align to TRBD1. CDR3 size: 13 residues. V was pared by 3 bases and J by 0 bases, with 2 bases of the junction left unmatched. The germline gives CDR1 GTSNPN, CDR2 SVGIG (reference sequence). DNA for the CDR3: TGTGCCTGGAGACAGGGGATCTCCTACGAGCAGTACTTC. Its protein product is CAWRQGISYEQYF. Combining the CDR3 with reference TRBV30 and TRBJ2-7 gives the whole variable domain SQTIHQWPATLVQPVGSPLSLECTVEGTSNPNLYWYRQAAGRGLQLLFYSVGIGQISSEVPQNLSASRPQDRQFILSSKKLLLSDSGFYLCAWRQGISYEQYFGPGTRLTVT.

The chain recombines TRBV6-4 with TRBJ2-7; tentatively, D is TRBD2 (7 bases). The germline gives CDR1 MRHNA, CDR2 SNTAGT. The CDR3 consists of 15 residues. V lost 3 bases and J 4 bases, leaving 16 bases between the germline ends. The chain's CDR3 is CASSEGVGGHYEQYF. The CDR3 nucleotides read TGTGCCAGCAGTGAAGGGGTCGGGGGGCATTACGAGCAGTACTTC.

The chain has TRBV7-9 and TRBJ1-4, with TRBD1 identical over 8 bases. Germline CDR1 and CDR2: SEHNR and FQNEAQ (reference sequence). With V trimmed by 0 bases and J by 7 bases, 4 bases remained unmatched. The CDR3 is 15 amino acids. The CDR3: CASSLARQGFEKLFF. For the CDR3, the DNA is TGTGCCAGCAGCTTAGCTCGACAGGGGTTTGAAAAACTGTTTTTT.

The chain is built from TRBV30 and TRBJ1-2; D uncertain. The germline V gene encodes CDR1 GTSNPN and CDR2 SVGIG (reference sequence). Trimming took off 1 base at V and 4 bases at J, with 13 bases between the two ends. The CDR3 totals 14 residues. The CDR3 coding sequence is TGTGCCTGGAGTGGAGGACGGATGGGCTATGGCTACACCTTC. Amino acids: CAWSGGRMGYGYTF.

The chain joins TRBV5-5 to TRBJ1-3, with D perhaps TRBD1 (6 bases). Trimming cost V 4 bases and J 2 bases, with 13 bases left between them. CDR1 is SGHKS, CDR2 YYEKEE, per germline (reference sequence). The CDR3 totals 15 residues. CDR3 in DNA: TGTGCCAGCAGCCCACGGACAGACCCTGGAAACACCATATATTTT. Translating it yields CASSPRTDPGNTIYF.

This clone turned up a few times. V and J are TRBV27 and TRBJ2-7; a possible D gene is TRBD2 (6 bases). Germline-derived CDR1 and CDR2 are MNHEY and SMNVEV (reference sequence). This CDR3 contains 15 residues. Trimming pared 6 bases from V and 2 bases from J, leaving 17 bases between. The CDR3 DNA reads TGTGCCAGCAGCTCGGGCCGCGGGACGACCTACGAGCAGTACTTC. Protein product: CASSSGRGTTYEQYF.

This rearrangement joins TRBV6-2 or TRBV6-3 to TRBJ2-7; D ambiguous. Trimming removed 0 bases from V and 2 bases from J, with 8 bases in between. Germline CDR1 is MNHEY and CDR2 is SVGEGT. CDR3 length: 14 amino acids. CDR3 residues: CASSYSGNTYEQYF. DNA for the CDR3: TGTGCCAGCAGTTACTCGGGCAACACCTACGAGCAGTACTTC.

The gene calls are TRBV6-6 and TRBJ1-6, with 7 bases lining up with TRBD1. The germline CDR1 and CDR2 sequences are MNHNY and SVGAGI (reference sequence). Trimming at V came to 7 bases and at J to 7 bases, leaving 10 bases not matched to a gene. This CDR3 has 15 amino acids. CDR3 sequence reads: CASTQTGDRNSPLHF. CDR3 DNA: TGTGCCAGCACTCAAACAGGGGACAGAAATTCACCCCTCCACTTT.

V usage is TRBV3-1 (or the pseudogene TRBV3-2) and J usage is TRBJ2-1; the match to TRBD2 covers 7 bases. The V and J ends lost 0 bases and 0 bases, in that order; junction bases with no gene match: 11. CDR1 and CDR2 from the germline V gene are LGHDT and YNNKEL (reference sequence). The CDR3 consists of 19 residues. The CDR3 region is CASSQERAGVSSSYNEQFF. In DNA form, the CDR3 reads TGTGCCAGCAGCCAAGAAAGGGCGGGGGTTTCTAGCTCCTACAATGAGCAGTTCTTC.

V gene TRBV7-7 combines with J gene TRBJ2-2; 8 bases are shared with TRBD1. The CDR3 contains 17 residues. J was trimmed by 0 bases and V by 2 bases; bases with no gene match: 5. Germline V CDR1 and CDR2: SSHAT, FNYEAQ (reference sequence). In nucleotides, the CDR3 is TGTGCCAGCAGCTTAACGCCAGGGGGCCCGAACACCGGGGAGCTGTTTTTT. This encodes CASSLTPGGPNTGELFF.